One and the same sample provided the 5 T cell receptor beta chains below, sequenced in a study of blood T cell repertoires in COVID-19. Profiling relied on immunoSEQ multiplex PCR, and the TCRdb table lists in-frame clones only, not all of them. The sample lists a few hundred thousand clones, 70% to 90% occurring once. What was sequenced was PBMCs or T cells enriched from blood (not recorded which). These receptors were taken from a woman aged 25-40 years who had recovered from COVID-19.

CDR3 nucleotides: TGCGCCAGCAGCGTGGAGGGACAGGGCGGACAGCCCCAGCATTTT. Amino acids: CASSVEGQGGQPQHF. This chain connects TRBV5-1 to TRBJ1-5; 9 bases match TRBD1. The J segment lost 7 bases and the V segment lost 4 bases, leaving 9 bases of the junction unmatched. CDR1 is SGHRS, CDR2 YFSETQ, per germline. This CDR3 has 15 residues.

The gene calls are TRBV20-1 and TRBJ2-3; D unclear. With 5 bases removed from V and 5 bases from J, the gap between germline ends came to 8 bases. From germline, CDR1 is DFQATT and CDR2 SNEGSKA (reference sequence). This CDR3 region has 11 residues. Here the CDR3 reads CSARPRDTQYF. The CDR3 region has the DNA TGCAGTGCTCGCCCGCGAGATACGCAGTATTTT.

The V and J genes are TRBV27 and TRBJ1-4, with TRBD1 matching 9 bases. Germline values: CDR1 MNHEY, CDR2 SMNVEV (reference sequence). J was trimmed by 7 bases and V by 2 bases; bases with no gene match: 5. This CDR3 is built from 15 residues. The CDR3 DNA is TGTGCCAGCAGTTTACGGACAGGGGCGGGTGAAAAACTGTTTTTT. Translated, it gives CASSLRTGAGEKLFF.

The chain employs TRBV11-2 and TRBJ1-5, with D possibly being TRBD1 (5 bases). V lost 0 bases to trimming and J lost 7 bases, with 13 bases between them. CDR1 is SGHAT, CDR2 FQNNGV, per germline. The CDR3 covers 15 residues. Here the CDR3 reads CASSLDRAAGQPQHF. The CDR3 DNA sequence: TGTGCCAGCAGCTTAGACAGGGCCGCAGGGCAGCCCCAGCATTTT.

Only one count was recorded for this clone. J is TRBJ1-2 and V is TRBV9; weak D call: TRBD1 (5 bases). Trimming left V 4 bases short and J 6 bases short, with 16 bases between. The CDR3 covers 14 residues. Per germline, CDR1 SGDLS and CDR2 YYNGEE. In DNA, the CDR3 is TGTGCCAGCAGCCCGACTTGGGGCTTTAATGGCTACACCTTC. Translation: CASSPTWGFNGYTF.